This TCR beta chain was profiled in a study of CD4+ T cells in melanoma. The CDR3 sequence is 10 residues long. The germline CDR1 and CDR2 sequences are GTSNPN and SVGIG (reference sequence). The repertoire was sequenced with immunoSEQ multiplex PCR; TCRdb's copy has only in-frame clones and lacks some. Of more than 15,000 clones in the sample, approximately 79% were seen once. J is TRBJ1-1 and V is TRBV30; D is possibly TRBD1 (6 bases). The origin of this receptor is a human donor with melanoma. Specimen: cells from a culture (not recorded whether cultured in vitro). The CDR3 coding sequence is TGTGGGACAGTGAACACTGAAGCTTTCTTT. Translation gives CGTVNTEAFF.